The T cell receptor (beta chain) described here comes from a study of cytotoxic CD8 clonotypes in ibrutinib-treated CLL. The method was immunoSEQ multiplex PCR; TCRdb's version includes in-frame clones alone and lacks a portion of them. The profile shows roughly 150,000 clones, roughly 86% of them singletons. V gave up 5 bases and J gave up 6 bases; unmatched junction bases: 7. This CDR3 is built from 14 residues. Germline V gives CDR1 SGHAT, CDR2 FQNNGV. The chain uses TRBV11-2 and TRBJ1-5; TRBD1 matches at 7 bases. This sample comprised PBMCs, obtained after 12 months of ibrutinib treatment. The TCR was taken from a human donor with chronic lymphocytic leukemia. The CDR3 loop reads CASSLTRGGQPQHF. CDR3 nucleotide sequence: TGTGCCAGCAGCCTCACCAGGGGGGGTCAGCCCCAGCATTTT.